The 26 T cell receptor beta chains listed next were all sequenced from one sample in a study of blood T cell repertoires in COVID-19. Libraries were prepared by immunoSEQ multiplex PCR; TCRdb keeps only in-frame clonotypes and omits some of them. Seen here are 60,000 to 80,000 clones, roughly 90% observed once, and the top ten hold 3.5% to 4%. Sequencing was carried out using peripheral blood. These receptors all stem from a human donor in a cohort sampled during active COVID-19.

This chain joins TRBV11-2 and TRBJ2-6; D is uncertain. CDR1 and CDR2 (germline): SGHAT, FQNNGV. V lost 1 base to trimming and J lost 0 bases, with 10 bases between them. The CDR3 totals 17 residues. CDR3 in DNA: TGTGCCAGCAGCTTAGTCCTCAGGAACTCTGGGGCCAACGTCCTGACTTTC. Translating it yields CASSLVLRNSGANVLTF.

The chain joins TRBV4-3 to TRBJ1-1; tentative D call: TRBD1 (6 bases). This CDR3 contains 13 residues. Trimming left V 3 bases short and J 10 bases short, with 15 bases between. CDR1 is LGHNA, CDR2 YSLEER, per germline. CDR3 sequence reads: CASSQWTVQRAFF. The DNA of the CDR3 is TGCGCCAGCAGCCAGTGGACAGTCCAGAGAGCTTTCTTT.

Turning to this clone: The limits of the CDR3 on the DNA are not certain, so only TCRdb's listed CDR3 is given. V gene TRBV21-1 combines with J gene TRBJ2-7; the table assigns TRBD1, which was not confirmed against the DNA. TRBV21-1 represents a pseudogene. A total of 16 residues make up the CDR3, ends included. The CDR3 loop reads CASSKRWGLGSYEQYF.

The table lists this clone with a count of one. The rearrangement links TRBV19 to TRBJ1-5; no clear D. Trimming took 1 base from V and 7 from J, leaving 5 bases between them. The germline CDR1 and CDR2 sequences are LNHDA and SQIVND (reference sequence). This CDR3 has 12 amino acids. In DNA form, the CDR3 reads TGTGCCAGTAGTATAGGCAGACAGCCCCAGCATTTT. This encodes CASSIGRQPQHF.

The V call is TRBV6-2 or TRBV6-3, the J call TRBJ1-5; D remains unclear. This CDR3 is built from 13 residues. Germline loops: CDR1 MNHEY, CDR2 SVGEGT. With 4 bases removed from V and 7 bases from J, the gap between germline ends came to 11 bases. CDR3 residues: CASSSEGIQPQHF. CDR3 sequence (DNA): TGTGCCAGCAGTTCGGAGGGTATCCAGCCCCAGCATTTT.

The genes are TRBV9 and TRBJ2-2, with 7 nucleotides matching TRBD2. The CDR3 runs 15 residues. The trim removed 2 bases at V and 3 bases at J, leaving 4 bases unmatched. The germline V gene has CDR1 SGDLS and CDR2 YYNGEE. The CDR3 DNA reads TGTGCCAGCAGCGTGGGGGGGTTGGACACCGGGGAGCTGTTTTTT. Translated, it gives CASSVGGLDTGELFF. Variable domain in full (rest from reference TRBV9 and TRBJ2-2): DSGVTQTPKHLITATGQRVTLRCSPRSGDLSVYWYQQSLDQGLQFLIQYYNGEERAKGNILERFSAQQFPDLHSELNLSSLELGDSALYFCASSVGGLDTGELFFGEGSRLTVL.

The chain recombines TRBV11-2 with TRBJ2-2, with 8 nucleotides matching TRBD2. The CDR3 is made up of 17 amino acids. Germline lookup yields CDR1 SGHAT and CDR2 FQNNGV. V trimming: 4 bases; J trimming: 6 bases; junction bases outside the gene matches: 13. The DNA of the CDR3 is TGTGCCAGCAGCTGGTTGGGGGCGGGAGGAACGGCCGGGGAGCTGTTTTTT. Translation: CASSWLGAGGTAGELFF.

This chain uses TRBV9 with TRBJ2-2; D not certain. CDR1 and CDR2 from the germline V gene are SGDLS and YYNGEE. With 7 bases removed from V and 6 bases from J, the gap between germline ends came to 10 bases. This CDR3 has 12 residues. CDR3 DNA: TGTGCCAGCGGCCAGTACGCCGGGGAGCTGTTTTTT. The encoded protein is CASGQYAGELFF.

The chain has TRBV29-1 and TRBJ1-1, with D possibly matching TRBD1 (5 bases). Trimming left V 4 bases short and J 0 bases short, with 18 bases between. Germline CDR1 and CDR2: SQVTM and ANQGSEA. This CDR3 spans 16 amino acids. The CDR3 nucleotides read TGCAGCGTTGTTAGGCAGGGCAGGACTATGAACACTGAAGCTTTCTTT. The encoded protein is CSVVRQGRTMNTEAFF.

DNA for the CDR3: TGCGCCAGCAGCCCCGGACAGGGGATGATGGCCAAAAACATTCAGTACTTC. It specifies CASSPGQGMMAKNIQYF. This chain joins TRBV4-3 and TRBJ2-4; 9 bases are a match to TRBD1. The germline gives CDR1 LGHNA, CDR2 YSLEER. Trimming at V came to 4 bases and at J to 1 base, leaving 8 bases not matched to a gene. This CDR3 contains 17 residues.

This clone appeared once. The rearrangement joins TRBV7-8 to TRBJ1-3; no firm D call. The germline V gene encodes CDR1 SGHVS and CDR2 FQNEAQ. V lost 5 bases and J lost 0, with 8 bases in between. CDR3 size: 14 residues. CDR3 region: CASSEDISGNTIYF. DNA of the CDR3: TGTGCCAGCAGCGAAGACATCTCTGGAAACACCATATATTTT.

This chain links TRBV27 with TRBJ2-1, with D possibly being TRBD1 (6 bases). V was trimmed by 6 bases and J by 8 bases, leaving 17 bases between them. The CDR3 totals 14 residues. Germline lookup yields CDR1 MNHEY and CDR2 SMNVEV (reference sequence). The CDR3 region is CASRIQGSSHEQFF. CDR3 DNA: TGTGCCAGCAGAATTCAGGGGTCGTCGCATGAGCAGTTCTTC.

The rearrangement uses TRBV13 and TRBJ1-6; a weak D match, TRBD1 (5 bases). V was pared by 5 bases and J by 0 bases, with 17 bases between. Germline CDR1 and CDR2: PRHDT and FYEKMQ (reference sequence). This CDR3 spans 18 amino acids. The chain's CDR3 is CASSEFSQGTSYNSPLHF. The CDR3 nucleotides are TGTGCCAGCAGCGAGTTTTCCCAGGGAACCTCCTATAATTCACCCCTCCACTTT.

The rearrangement joins TRBV19 to TRBJ2-7; D uncertain. V lost 6 bases and J 1 base, leaving 16 bases between the germline ends. Germline assignment: CDR1 LNHDA and CDR2 SQIVND (reference sequence). CDR3 length: 15 amino acids. CDR3 amino acids: CASSPRNGRSYEQYF. Here the CDR3 DNA reads TGTGCCAGTAGCCCCAGGAACGGTAGGTCCTACGAGCAGTACTTC.

The J gene is TRBJ1-2, the V gene TRBV7-9, with D possibly being TRBD1 (5 bases). Germline V lookup: CDR1 SEHNR, CDR2 FQNEAQ (reference sequence). This CDR3 is 13 amino acids long. V was cut by 0 bases and J by 6 bases, with 8 bases left in between. The CDR3 region is CASSLAGGDGYTF. CDR3 DNA sequence: TGTGCCAGCAGCTTAGCGGGAGGGGATGGCTACACCTTC.

The CDR3 DNA sequence: TGTGCCAGCAGCTTTCGGGGGGGCGGCTACGAGCAGTACTTC. Its protein is CASSFRGGGYEQYF. V is TRBV5-4 and J is TRBJ2-7; 8 positions agree with TRBD2. Germline loops: CDR1 SGHNT, CDR2 YYREEE (reference sequence). After removal of 2 bases from V and 3 bases from J, the junction contained 4 bases not matched to a gene. The CDR3 has 14 residues.

This rearrangement joins TRBV7-9 to TRBJ1-6; TRBD1 matches 11 bases. This CDR3 is 14 amino acids long. CDR1 and CDR2 (germline): SEHNR, FQNEAQ (reference sequence). The trim removed 4 bases at V and 10 bases at J, leaving 3 bases unmatched. CDR3 sequence: CASSWGQGESPLHF. CDR3 DNA: TGTGCCAGCAGCTGGGGACAGGGGGAATCACCCCTCCACTTT.

The chain combines TRBV2 with TRBJ2-5, with a tentative D call TRBD2 (6 bases). The CDR3 runs to 13 residues. From germline, CDR1 is SNHLY and CDR2 FYNNEI. V dropped 8 bases and J dropped 2 bases, with 12 bases sitting between them. This CDR3 reads CASETRTQETQYF. The CDR3 DNA sequence: TGTGCCAGCGAGACTAGGACTCAAGAGACCCAGTACTTC.

This clone was observed once. The V and J genes are TRBV4-2 and TRBJ1-2; TRBD1 agrees at 7 bases. The CDR3 runs 13 residues. V shed 7 bases and J 4 bases; nucleotides not matched to a gene: 6. The germline CDR1 and CDR2 sequences are LGHNA and YNFKEQ. The DNA of the CDR3 is TGTGCCAGCAACGACAGGGTTACCTATGGCTACACCTTC. It translates to CASNDRVTYGYTF.

J is TRBJ1-4 and V is TRBV5-4; D is uncertain. The CDR3 has 15 amino acids. The germline V gene has CDR1 SGHNT and CDR2 YYREEE (reference sequence). V lost 2 bases and J 7 bases, leaving 15 bases between the germline ends. The CDR3 loop is CASSLSRGSTEKLFF. CDR3 DNA sequence: TGTGCCAGCAGCTTAAGCCGGGGTAGCACTGAAAAACTGTTTTTT. The whole variable domain, filled in from reference TRBV5-4 and TRBJ1-4, reads ETGVTQSPTHLIKTRGQQVTLRCSSQSGHNTVSWYQQALGQGPQFIFQYYREEENGRGNFPPRFSGLQFPNYSSELNVNALELDDSALYLCASSLSRGSTEKLFFGSGTQLSVL.

The sample holds a few counts of this clone. The gene calls are TRBV19 and TRBJ1-5, with 9 bases lining up with TRBD1. The V gene end was trimmed by 5 bases and the J gene end by 2 bases; junction bases not matched to a gene: 7. Germline V gene lookup returns CDR1 LNHDA and CDR2 SQIVND (reference sequence). The CDR3 extends over 16 amino acids. CDR3 in amino acids: CASSPGTGKGNQPQHF. In DNA, the CDR3 is TGTGCCAGTAGTCCAGGGACAGGGAAGGGCAATCAGCCCCAGCATTTT.

The chain has TRBV4-1 and TRBJ2-5; 10 bases fit TRBD2. V was clipped by 0 bases and J by 6 bases; unmatched bases: 4. The CDR3 loop spans 15 amino acids. CDR1 is MGHRA and CDR2 is YSYEKL in the germline V gene. The CDR3, as DNA: TGCGCCAGCAGCCAAGAGGAGCGGGGGGGAAAGACCCAGTACTTC. Protein sequence: CASSQEERGGKTQYF.

V gene TRBV18 combines with J gene TRBJ2-1; 7 nucleotides agree with TRBD1. Germline loops: CDR1 KGHSH, CDR2 LQKENI. This CDR3 spans 15 amino acids. The V and J ends lost 0 bases and 8 bases, in that order; junction bases with no gene match: 7. CDR3 protein: CASSPPSNRGHEQFF. Written as DNA, the CDR3 is TGTGCCAGCTCACCACCCTCGAACAGGGGCCATGAGCAGTTCTTC.

The V and J genes are TRBV3-1 (or the pseudogene TRBV3-2) and TRBJ1-2; D possibly corresponds to TRBD1 (5 bases). The V and J ends lost 5 bases and 2 bases respectively, with 9 bases between them. Germline CDR1 reads LGHDT; CDR2 reads YNNKEL (reference sequence). The CDR3 is 13 amino acids. The CDR3 DNA reads as TGTGCCAGCAGCATGACAGCCAACTATGGCTACACCTTC. This codes for CASSMTANYGYTF.

CDR3 DNA sequence: TGTGCCAGCAGCTTGGACAGGGGAAACACCATATATTTT. It is translated as CASSLDRGNTIYF. The chain carries TRBV13 and TRBJ1-3, with TRBD1 identical over 7 bases. V dropped 3 bases and J dropped 4; count of bases not matched to a gene: 0. The CDR3 spans 13 residues. Germline lookup yields CDR1 PRHDT and CDR2 FYEKMQ (reference sequence).

For this clone: One end of the junction fails to match germline, which may point to a read error. This chain uses TRBV2 with TRBJ2-7; 11 bases are shared with TRBD2. Germline lookup yields CDR1 SNHLY and CDR2 FYNNEI. The CDR3 spans 14 residues. The CDR3, as DNA: TGTGCCAGCAGTGCGACTAGCGGGGCTCCGGAGCGGTACTTC. It is translated as CASSATSGAPERYF.